Listed below are T cell receptor beta chains from one sample, sequenced in a study of cytomegalovirus exposure and HLA in healthy donors. Using immunoSEQ multiplex PCR, the repertoire was profiled, and TCRdb retains in-frame clones only, with some absent. The table has 77,000 or so clones, 60% to 85% seen once. Material for sequencing was PBMCs. The receptors shown here come from a man aged 35 to 55 in good health and CMV-seronegative. Each CDR3 is given with its conserved first and last residue. Fields, in order: J gene, D gene, V gene, clone size, CDR3 length, CDR3 DNA, CDR3 protein. D genes are given only for firm matches. Not every row has a clone size; where given, it reads once, few, many or a size class.

TRBJ2-7 TRBD2 TRBV10-3 NA 15 TGTGCCATCAGTGGACCGGGACTAGGCAATTACGAGCAGTACTTC CAISGPGLGNYEQYF
TRBJ2-1 TRBD2 TRBV27 NA 16 TGTGCCAGCAGTTTCTCGTCTAGCGGGAGGGCCAGGGAGCAGTTCTTC CASSFSSSGRAREQFF
TRBJ2-2 TRBD2 TRBV4-2 NA 17 TGTGCCAGCAGCCATGCAATAGCGGGACGGAACACCGGGGAGCTGTTTTTT CASSHAIAGRNTGELFF
TRBJ1-3 NA TRBV7-9 once 14 TGTGCCAGCAGCCTCGGGGGGGGCCTAAACACCATATATTTT CASSLGGGLNTIYF
TRBJ2-1 TRBD2 TRBV30 NA 13 TGTGCCTGGAGGGGACTAGCGGACAATGAGCAGTTCTTC CAWRGLADNEQFF
TRBJ2-7 NA TRBV6-1 few 15 TGTGCCAGCAGTGAAGAGGGCGGGACCTCCTACGAGCAGTACTTC CASSEEGGTSYEQYF
TRBJ1-2 NA TRBV27 NA 13 TGTGCCAGCAGTAGAGGTATATATGATGGCTACACCTTC CASSRGIYDGYTF
TRBJ2-2 TRBD2 TRBV7-8 once 16 TGTGCCAGCAGCGCTGCTAGCGGGAGGTTCACCGGGGAGCTGTTTTTT CASSAASGRFTGELFF
TRBJ1-2 TRBD1 TRBV2 NA 14 TGTGCCAGCGGGGGAAGACAGGGTGGCTATGGCTACACCTTC CASGGRQGGYGYTF
TRBJ2-2 NA TRBV18 few 16 TGTGCCAGCTCCCCCAAGGGGGGGCCGAACACCGGGGAGCTGTTTTTT CASSPKGGPNTGELFF
TRBJ2-1 TRBD2 TRBV7-3 NA 15 TGTGCCAGCAGCTTATTTGCTAGCGGGAGCAATGAGCAGTTCTTC CASSLFASGSNEQFF
TRBJ2-3 TRBD2 TRBV5-4 NA 17 TGTGCCAGCAGCTTCCGGACTAGCTCCCAGTCGAAGGATACGCAGTATTTT CASSFRTSSQSKDTQYF
TRBJ2-7 NA TRBV5-1 NA 13 TGCGCCAGCAGCTTGGAGACAGTCACCGAGCAGTACTTC CASSLETVTEQYF
TRBJ2-1 TRBD1 TRBV29-1 NA 15 TGCAGCGTTGCCGGAGGACAGGGACCCTACAATGAGCAGTTCTTC CSVAGGQGPYNEQFF
TRBJ2-1 NA TRBV5-1 NA 13 TGCGCCAGCAGCTTGGGATCGGAGATTGAGCAGTTCTTC CASSLGSEIEQFF
TRBJ2-1 TRBD2 TRBV9 NA 16 TGTGCCAGCAGCGTAGGTTTACTAGCGGGAGTTAATGAGCAGTTCTTC CASSVGLLAGVNEQFF
TRBJ2-3 NA TRBV2 NA 16 TGTGCCAGCAGTGAGGGGCAGTTTGGCGGCACAGATACGCAGTATTTT CASSEGQFGGTDTQYF